This T cell receptor beta chain was documented in a study of Ad26.COV2.S vaccination and SARS-CoV-2 variants. The data were produced by immunoSEQ multiplex PCR, yet TCRdb's version contains in-frame clones alone and is incomplete. The sample shows roughly 680,000 clones, around 90% of them seen only once. Germline values: CDR1 SGHNT, CDR2 YYREEE (reference sequence). The CDR3 consists of 13 residues. Trimming took 5 bases from V and 2 from J, leaving 10 bases between them. Treatment here: 15 to 20 received Ad26.COV2.S at low or high dose, single or two shots; about five received placebo; per-sample allocation not given. Following the first vaccine or placebo injection, samples were taken on day 63.

The TCR was taken from a person aged 18-65 years who received the Ad26.COV2.S COVID-19 vaccine or a placebo. The chain uses TRBV5-4 and TRBJ2-5; tentatively, D is TRBD1 (6 bases). The sample was peripheral blood, taken in a trial of Ad26.COV2.S vaccine versus placebo. CDR3 DNA: TGTGCCAGCAGTCGACAGGCTCAAGAGACCCAGTACTTC. It codes for CASSRQAQETQYF.